This T cell receptor beta chain was sequenced during a study of cytomegalovirus exposure and HLA in healthy donors. Study results and caveats: About 87% or about 30% of the time was how often most TCR beta V segments were productive, according to an earlier analysis.

PCR amplification relied on 60 Vbeta primers (plus 13 Jbeta primers). Data came from immunoSEQ multiplex PCR; TCRdb stores just in-frame clones and leaves some out. This table has some 95,000 clones, over 55% appearing once. This clone has only a few counts. Its antigen remains unknown. The V gene lost 3 bases and the J gene lost 4 bases, with 7 bases spanning the gap. This CDR3 has 13 amino acids. Germline V CDR1 and CDR2: MNHEY, SMNVEV (reference sequence). What was sequenced was PBMCs. This sequence originates from a young woman in good health and CMV-seropositive. The gene calls are TRBV27 and TRBJ1-5; D perhaps matches TRBD1 (5 bases). The CDR3 loop reads CASSFGGNQPQHF. For the CDR3, the DNA is TGTGCCAGCAGTTTTGGGGGGAATCAGCCCCAGCATTTT.